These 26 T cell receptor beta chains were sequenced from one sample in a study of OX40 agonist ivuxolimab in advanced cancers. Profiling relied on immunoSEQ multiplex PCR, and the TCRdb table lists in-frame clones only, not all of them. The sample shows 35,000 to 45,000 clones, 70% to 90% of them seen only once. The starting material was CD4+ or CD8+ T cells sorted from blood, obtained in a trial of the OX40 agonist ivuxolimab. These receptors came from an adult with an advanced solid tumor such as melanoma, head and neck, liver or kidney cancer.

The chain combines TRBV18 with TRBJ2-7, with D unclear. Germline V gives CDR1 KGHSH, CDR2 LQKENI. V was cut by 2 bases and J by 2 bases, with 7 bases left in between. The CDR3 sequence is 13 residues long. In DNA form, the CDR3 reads TGTGCCAGCTCACCAGATGGGACCTACGAGCAGTACTTC. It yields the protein CASSPDGTYEQYF. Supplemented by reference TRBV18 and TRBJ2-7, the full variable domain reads NAGVMQNPRHLVRRRGQEARLRCSPMKGHSHVYWYRQLPEEGLKFMVYLQKENIIDESGMPKERFSAEFPKEGPSILRIQQVVRGDSAAYFCASSPDGTYEQYFGPGTRLTVT.

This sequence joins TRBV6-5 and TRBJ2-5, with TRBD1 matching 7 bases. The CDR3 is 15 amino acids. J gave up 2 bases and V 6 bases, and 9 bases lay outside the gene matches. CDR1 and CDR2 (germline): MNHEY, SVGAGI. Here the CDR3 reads CASRGIGTVQETQYF. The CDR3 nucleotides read TGTGCCAGCAGAGGAATCGGGACAGTACAAGAGACCCAGTACTTC.

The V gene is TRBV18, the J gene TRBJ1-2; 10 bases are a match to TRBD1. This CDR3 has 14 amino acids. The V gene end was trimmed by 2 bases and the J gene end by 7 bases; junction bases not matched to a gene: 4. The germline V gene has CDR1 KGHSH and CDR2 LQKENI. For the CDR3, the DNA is TGTGCCAGCTCACCAATCGGGACAGGGGCTGGCTACACCTTC. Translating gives CASSPIGTGAGYTF.

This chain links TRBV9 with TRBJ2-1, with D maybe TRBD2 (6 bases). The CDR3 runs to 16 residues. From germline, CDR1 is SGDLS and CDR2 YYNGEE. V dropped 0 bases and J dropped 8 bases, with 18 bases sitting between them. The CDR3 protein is CASSVDGRGGIDEQFF. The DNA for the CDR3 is TGTGCCAGCAGCGTAGATGGCCGTGGAGGGATCGATGAGCAGTTCTTC.

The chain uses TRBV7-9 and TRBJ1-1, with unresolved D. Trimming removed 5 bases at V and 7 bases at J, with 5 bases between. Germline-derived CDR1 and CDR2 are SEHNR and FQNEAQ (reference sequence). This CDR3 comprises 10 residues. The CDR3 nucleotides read TGTGCCAGCAGCCAATATGAAGCTTTCTTT. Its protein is CASSQYEAFF.

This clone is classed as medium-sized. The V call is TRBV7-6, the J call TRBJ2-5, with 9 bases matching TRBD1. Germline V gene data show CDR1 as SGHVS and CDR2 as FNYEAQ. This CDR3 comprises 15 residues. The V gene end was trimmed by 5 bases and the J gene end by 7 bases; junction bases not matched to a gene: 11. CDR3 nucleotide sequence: TGTGCCAGCAGCCAGGACAGGGGTCCTCGCGCGACCCAGTACTTC. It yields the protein CASSQDRGPRATQYF.

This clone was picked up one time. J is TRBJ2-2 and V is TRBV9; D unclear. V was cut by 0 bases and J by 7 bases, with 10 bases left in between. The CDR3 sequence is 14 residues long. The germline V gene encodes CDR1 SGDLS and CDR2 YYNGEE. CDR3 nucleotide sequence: TGTGCCAGCAGCGTAGGCCCGGGCGGCGGGGAGCTGTTTTTT. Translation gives CASSVGPGGGELFF.

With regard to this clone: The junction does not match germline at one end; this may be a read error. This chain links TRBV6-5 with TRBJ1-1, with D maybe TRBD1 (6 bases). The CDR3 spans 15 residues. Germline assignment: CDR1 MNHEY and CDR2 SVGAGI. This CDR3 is CASRYSAGVNTEAFF. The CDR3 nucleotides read TGTGCCAGCAGATACTCCGCAGGGGTGAACACTGAAGCTTTCTTT.

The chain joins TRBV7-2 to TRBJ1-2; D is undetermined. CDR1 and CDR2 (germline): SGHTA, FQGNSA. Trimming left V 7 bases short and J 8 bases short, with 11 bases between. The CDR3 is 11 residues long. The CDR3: CASNHPLGYTF. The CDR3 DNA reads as TGTGCCAGCAACCACCCCCTCGGCTACACCTTC.

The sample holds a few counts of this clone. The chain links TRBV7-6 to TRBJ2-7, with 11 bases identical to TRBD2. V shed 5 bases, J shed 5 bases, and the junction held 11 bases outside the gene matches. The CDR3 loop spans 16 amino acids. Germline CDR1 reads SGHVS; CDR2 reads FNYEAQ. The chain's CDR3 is CASSQSRLAGYNEQYF. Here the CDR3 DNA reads TGTGCCAGCAGCCAATCTCGACTAGCGGGGTACAACGAGCAGTACTTC. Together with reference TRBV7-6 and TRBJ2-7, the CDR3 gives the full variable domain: GAGVSQSPRYKVTKRGQDVALRCDPISGHVSLYWYRQALGQGPEFLTYFNYEAQQDKSGLPNDRFSAERPEGSISTLTIQRTEQRDSAMYRCASSQSRLAGYNEQYFGPGTRLTVT.

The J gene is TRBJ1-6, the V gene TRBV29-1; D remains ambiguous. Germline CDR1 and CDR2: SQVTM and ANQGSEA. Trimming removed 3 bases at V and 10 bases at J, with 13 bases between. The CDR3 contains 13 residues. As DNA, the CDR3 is TGCAGCGTTGAGGACGGGGAGGGCTCACCCCTCCACTTT. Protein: CSVEDGEGSPLHF.

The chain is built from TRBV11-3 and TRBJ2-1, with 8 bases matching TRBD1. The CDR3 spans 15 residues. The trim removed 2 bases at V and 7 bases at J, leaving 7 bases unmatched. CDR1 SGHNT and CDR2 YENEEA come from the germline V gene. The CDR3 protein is CASSLPGQASNEQFF. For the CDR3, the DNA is TGTGCCAGCAGCTTACCGGGACAGGCCTCTAATGAGCAGTTCTTC.

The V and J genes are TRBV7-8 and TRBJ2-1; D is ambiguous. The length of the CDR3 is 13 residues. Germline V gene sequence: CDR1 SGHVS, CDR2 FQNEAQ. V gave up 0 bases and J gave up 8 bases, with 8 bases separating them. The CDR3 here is CASSLALLDEQFF. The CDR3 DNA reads TGTGCCAGCAGCTTAGCTCTACTCGATGAGCAGTTCTTC.

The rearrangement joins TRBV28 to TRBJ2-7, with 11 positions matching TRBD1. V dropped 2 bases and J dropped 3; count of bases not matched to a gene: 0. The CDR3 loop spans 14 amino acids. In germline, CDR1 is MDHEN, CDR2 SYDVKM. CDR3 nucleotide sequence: TGTGCCAGCAGTTTAGGGACAGGGGGCTACGAGCAGTACGTC. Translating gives CASSLGTGGYEQYV.

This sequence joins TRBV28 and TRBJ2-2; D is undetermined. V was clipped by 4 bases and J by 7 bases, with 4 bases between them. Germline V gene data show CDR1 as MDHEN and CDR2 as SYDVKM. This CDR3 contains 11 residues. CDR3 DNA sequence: TGTGCCAGCAGTTCCAACGGGGAGCTGTTTTTT. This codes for CASSSNGELFF. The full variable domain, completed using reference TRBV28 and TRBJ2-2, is DVKVTQSSRYLVKRTGEKVFLECVQDMDHENMFWYRQDPGLGLRLIYFSYDVKMKEKGDIPEGYSVSREKKERFSLILESASTNQTSMYLCASSSNGELFFGEGSRLTVL.

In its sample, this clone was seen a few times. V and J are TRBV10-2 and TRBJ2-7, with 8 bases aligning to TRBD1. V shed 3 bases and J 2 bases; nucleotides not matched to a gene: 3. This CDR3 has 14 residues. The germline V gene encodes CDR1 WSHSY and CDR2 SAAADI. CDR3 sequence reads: CASSEGQGPYEQYV. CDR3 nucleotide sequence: TGCGCCAGCAGTGAAGGACAGGGCCCCTACGAGCAGTACGTC.

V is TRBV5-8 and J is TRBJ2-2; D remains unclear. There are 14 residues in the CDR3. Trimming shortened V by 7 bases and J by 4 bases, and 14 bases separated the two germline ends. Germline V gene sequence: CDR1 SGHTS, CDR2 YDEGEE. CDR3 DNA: TGTGCCAGCCGTTACAGAGACCCCACCGGGGAGCTGTTTTTT. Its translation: CASRYRDPTGELFF.

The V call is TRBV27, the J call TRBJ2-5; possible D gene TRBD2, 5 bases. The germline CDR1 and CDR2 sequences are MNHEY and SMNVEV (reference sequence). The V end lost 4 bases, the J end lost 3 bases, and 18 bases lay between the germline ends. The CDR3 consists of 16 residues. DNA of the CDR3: TGTGCCAGCAGTTCCCTCCCGCGCGACTACGAAGAGACCCAGTACTTC. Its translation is CASSSLPRDYEETQYF.

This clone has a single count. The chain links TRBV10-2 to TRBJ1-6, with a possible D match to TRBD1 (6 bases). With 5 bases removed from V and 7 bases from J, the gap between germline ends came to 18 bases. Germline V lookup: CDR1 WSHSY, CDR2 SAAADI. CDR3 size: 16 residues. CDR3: CASSSLGHHENSPLHF. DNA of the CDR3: TGCGCCAGCAGTTCACTGGGACACCATGAGAATTCACCCCTCCACTTT.

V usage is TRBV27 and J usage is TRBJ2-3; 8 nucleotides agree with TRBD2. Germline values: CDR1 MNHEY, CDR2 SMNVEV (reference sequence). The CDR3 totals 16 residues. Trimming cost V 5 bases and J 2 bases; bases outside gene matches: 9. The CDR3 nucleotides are TGTGCCAGCAGTCCCCTAGCGGGCGGGTCCACAGATACGCAGTATTTT. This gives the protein CASSPLAGGSTDTQYF.

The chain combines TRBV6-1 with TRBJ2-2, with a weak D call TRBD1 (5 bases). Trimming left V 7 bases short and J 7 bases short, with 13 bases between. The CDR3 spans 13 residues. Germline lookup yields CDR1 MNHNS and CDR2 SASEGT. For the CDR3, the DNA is TGTGCCAGCATGGTGGGGCAGAGCGGGGAGCTGTTTTTT. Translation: CASMVGQSGELFF.

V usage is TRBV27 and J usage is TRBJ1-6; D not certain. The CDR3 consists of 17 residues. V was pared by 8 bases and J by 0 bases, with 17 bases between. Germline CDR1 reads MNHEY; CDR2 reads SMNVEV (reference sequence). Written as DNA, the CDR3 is TGTGCCAGCGGTGTGCTTGGCAGAAGCTCCTATAATTCACCCCTCCACTTT. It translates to CASGVLGRSSYNSPLHF.

In DNA form, the CDR3 reads TGTGCCAGCAGCCTCGGTTTTAACACTGAAGCTTTCTTT. Its translation: CASSLGFNTEAFF. The chain links TRBV6-6 to TRBJ1-1; no reliable D call. CDR3 length: 13 residues. Per the germline V gene, CDR1 is MNHNY and CDR2 is SVGAGI (reference sequence). With 6 bases removed from V and 2 bases from J, the gap between germline ends came to 10 bases.

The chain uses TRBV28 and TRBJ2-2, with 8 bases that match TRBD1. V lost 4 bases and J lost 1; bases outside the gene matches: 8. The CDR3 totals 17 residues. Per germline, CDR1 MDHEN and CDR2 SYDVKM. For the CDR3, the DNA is TGTGCCAGCAGTTCAATAATAGGGACAGGGAACACCGGGGAGCTGTTTTTT. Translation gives CASSSIIGTGNTGELFF.

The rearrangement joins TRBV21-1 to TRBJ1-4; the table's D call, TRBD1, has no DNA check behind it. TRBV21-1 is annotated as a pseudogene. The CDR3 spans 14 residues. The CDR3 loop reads CASSKGDRGEKLFF. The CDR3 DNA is TGTGCCAGCAGCAAAGGGGACAGGGGCGAAAAACTGTTTTTT.

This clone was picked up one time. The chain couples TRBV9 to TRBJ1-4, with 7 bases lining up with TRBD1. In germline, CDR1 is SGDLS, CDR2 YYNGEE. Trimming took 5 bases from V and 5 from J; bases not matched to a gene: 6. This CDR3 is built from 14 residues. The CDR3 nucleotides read TGTGCCAGCAGTAGGACAGGTCTAAATGAAAAACTGTTTTTT. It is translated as CASSRTGLNEKLFF.